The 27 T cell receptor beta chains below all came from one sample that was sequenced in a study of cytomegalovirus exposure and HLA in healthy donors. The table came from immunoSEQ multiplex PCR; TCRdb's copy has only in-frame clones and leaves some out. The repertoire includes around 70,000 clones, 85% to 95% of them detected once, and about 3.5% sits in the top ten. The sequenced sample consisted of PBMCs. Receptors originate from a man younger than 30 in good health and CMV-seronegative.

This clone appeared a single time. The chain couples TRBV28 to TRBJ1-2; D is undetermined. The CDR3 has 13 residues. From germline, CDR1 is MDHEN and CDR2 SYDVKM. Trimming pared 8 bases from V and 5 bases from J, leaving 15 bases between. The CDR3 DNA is TGTGCCAGCGCTCGGGCGGGGTATTATGGCTACACCTTC. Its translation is CASARAGYYGYTF.

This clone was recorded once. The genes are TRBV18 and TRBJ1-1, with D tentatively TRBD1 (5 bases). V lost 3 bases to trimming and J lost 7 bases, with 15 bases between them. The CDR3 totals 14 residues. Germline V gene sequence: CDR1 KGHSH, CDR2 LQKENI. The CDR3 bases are TGTGCCAGCTCACCTAGGCAGGGAGGGATTGAAGCTTTCTTT. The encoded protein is CASSPRQGGIEAFF.

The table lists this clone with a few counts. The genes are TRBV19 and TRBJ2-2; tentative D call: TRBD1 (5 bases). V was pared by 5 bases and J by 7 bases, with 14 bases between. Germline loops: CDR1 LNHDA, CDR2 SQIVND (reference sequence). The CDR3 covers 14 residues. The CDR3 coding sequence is TGTGCCAGTAGTCGGCAGGGTACAATCGGGGAGCTGTTTTTT. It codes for CASSRQGTIGELFF.

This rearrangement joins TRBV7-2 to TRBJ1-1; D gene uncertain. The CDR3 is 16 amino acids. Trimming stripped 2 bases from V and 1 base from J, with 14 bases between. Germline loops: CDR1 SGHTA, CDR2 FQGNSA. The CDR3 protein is CASSLFGEPSNTEAFF. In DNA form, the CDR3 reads TGTGCCAGCAGCTTATTCGGGGAGCCTTCGAACACTGAAGCTTTCTTT.

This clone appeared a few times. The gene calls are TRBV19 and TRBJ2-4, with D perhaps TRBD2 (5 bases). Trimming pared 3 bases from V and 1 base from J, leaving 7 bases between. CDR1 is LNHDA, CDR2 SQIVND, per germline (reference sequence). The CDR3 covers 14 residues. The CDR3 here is CASSIPSAKNIQYF. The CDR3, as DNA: TGTGCCAGTAGTATCCCTAGCGCCAAAAACATTCAGTACTTC.

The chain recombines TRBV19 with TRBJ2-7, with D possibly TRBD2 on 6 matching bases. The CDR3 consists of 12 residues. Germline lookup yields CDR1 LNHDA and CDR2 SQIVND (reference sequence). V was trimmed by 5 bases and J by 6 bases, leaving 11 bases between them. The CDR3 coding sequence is TGTGCCAGTAGTTCCGGGGGTCTCGAGCAGTACTTC. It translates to CASSSGGLEQYF.

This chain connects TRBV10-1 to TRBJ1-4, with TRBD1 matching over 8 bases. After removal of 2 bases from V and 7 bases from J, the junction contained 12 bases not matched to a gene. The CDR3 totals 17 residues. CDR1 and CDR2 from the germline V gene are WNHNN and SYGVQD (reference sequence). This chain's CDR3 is CASSEGIVGQVGEKLFF. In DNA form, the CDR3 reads TGCGCCAGCAGTGAGGGCATCGTGGGACAGGTTGGTGAAAAACTGTTTTTT.

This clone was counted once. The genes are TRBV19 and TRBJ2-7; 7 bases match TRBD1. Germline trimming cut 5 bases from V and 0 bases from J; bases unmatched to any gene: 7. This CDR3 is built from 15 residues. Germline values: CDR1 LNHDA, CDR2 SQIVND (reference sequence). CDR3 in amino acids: CASSDRQGISYEQYF. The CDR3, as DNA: TGTGCCAGTAGTGACCGACAGGGCATCTCCTACGAGCAGTACTTC. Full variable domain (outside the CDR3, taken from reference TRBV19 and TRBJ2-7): DGGITQSPKYLFRKEGQNVTLSCEQNLNHDAMYWYRQDPGQGLRLIYYSQIVNDFQKGDIAEGYSVSREKKESFPLTVTSAQKNPTAFYLCASSDRQGISYEQYFGPGTRLTVT.

The CDR3 DNA reads as TGTGCCAGCAGTCCCTCGGACTTGGGCTACACTGAAGCTTTCTTT. Translating it yields CASSPSDLGYTEAFF. The V gene is TRBV27, the J gene TRBJ1-1; D is unresolved. Trimming cost V 5 bases and J 3 bases, with 16 bases left between them. CDR3 length equals 15 residues. Germline CDR1 is MNHEY and CDR2 is SMNVEV (reference sequence).

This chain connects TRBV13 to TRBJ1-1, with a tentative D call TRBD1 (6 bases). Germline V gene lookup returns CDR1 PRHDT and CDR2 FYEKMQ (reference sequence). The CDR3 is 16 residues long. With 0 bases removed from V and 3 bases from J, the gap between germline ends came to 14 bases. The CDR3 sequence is CASSLGGMGADTEAFF. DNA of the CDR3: TGTGCCAGCAGCTTAGGCGGTATGGGGGCGGACACTGAAGCTTTCTTT.

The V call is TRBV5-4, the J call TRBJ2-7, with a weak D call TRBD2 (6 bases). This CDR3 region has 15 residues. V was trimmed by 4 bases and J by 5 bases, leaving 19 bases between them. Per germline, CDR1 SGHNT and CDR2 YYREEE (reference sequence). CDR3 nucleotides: TGTGCCAGCAGCGCGCCGGGACTCGAGCTCCACGAGCAGTACTTC. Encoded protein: CASSAPGLELHEQYF.

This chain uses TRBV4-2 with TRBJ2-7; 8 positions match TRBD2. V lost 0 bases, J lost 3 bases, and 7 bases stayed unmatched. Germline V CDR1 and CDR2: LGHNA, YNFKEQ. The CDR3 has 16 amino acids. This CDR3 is CASSQDISRGGYEQYF. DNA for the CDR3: TGTGCCAGCAGCCAAGACATTAGTCGGGGGGGCTACGAGCAGTACTTC.

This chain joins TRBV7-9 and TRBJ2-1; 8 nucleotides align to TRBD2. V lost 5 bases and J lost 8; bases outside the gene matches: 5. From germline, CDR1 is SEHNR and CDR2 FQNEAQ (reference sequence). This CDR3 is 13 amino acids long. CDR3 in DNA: TGTGCCAGCAGCATTACGGGGGGGGATGAGCAGTTCTTC. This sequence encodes CASSITGGDEQFF.

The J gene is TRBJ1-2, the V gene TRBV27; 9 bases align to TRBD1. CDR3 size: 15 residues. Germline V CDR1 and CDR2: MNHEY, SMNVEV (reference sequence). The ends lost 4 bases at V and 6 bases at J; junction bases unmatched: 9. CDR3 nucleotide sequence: TGTGCCAGCAGTTCAAACAGGGGGCGTTCGAATGGCTACACCTTC. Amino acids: CASSSNRGRSNGYTF.

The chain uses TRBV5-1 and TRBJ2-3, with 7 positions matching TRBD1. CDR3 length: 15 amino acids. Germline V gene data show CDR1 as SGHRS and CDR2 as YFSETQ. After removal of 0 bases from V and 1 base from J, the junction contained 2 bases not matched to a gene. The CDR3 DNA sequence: TGCGCCAGCAGCTTGGATGGACAGGGCACAGATACGCAGTATTTT. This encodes CASSLDGQGTDTQYF.

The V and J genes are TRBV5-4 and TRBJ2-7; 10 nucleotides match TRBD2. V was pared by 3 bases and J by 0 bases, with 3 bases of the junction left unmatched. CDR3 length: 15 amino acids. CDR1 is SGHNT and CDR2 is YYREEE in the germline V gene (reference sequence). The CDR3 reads CASSYGTSASYEQYF. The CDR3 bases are TGTGCCAGCAGCTACGGGACTAGCGCCTCCTACGAGCAGTACTTC. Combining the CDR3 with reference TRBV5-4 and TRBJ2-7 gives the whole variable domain ETGVTQSPTHLIKTRGQQVTLRCSSQSGHNTVSWYQQALGQGPQFIFQYYREEENGRGNFPPRFSGLQFPNYSSELNVNALELDDSALYLCASSYGTSASYEQYFGPGTRLTVT.

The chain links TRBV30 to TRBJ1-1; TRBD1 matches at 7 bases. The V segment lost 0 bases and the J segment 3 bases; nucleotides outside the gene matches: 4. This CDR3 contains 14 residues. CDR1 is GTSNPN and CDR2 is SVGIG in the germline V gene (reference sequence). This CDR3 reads CAWSVKGAHTEAFF. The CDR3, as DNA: TGTGCCTGGAGTGTCAAGGGGGCGCACACTGAAGCTTTCTTT.

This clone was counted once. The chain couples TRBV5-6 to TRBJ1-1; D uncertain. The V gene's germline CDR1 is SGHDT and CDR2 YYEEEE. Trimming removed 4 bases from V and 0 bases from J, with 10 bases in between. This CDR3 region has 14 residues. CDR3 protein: CASSPASVNTEAFF. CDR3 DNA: TGTGCCAGCAGCCCTGCCAGCGTGAACACTGAAGCTTTCTTT.

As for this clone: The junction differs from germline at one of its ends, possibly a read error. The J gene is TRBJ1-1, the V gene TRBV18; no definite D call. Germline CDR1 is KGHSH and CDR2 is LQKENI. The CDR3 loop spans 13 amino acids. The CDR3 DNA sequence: TGTGCCAGCTCCCCACTAGAGGGCACTGAAGCTTTCTTT. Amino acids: CASSPLEGTEAFF.

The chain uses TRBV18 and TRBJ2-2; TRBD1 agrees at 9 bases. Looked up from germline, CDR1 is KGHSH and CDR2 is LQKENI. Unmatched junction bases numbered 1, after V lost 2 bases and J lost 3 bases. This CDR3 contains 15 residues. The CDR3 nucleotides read TGTGCCAGCTCACCAGGGACAGGGTACACCGGGGAGCTGTTTTTT. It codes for CASSPGTGYTGELFF.

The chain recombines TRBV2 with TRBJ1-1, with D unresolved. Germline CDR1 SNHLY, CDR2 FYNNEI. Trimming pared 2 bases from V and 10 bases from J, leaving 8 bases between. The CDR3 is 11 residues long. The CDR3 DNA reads TGTGCCAGCAGTGAAAGCGCGGTAGCTTTCTTT. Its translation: CASSESAVAFF.

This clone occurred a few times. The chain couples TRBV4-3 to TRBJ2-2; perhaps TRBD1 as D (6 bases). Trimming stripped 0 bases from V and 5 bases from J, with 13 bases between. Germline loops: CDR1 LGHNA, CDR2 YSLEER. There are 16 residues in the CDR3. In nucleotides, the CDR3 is TGCGCCAGCAGCCAAGAGCTAGACAGGACGACCGGGGAGCTGTTTTTT. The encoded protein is CASSQELDRTTGELFF.

The DNA of the CDR3 is TGTGCCAGCAGCTTAGGGACAGGATGGGCCTATGGCTACACCTTC. This encodes CASSLGTGWAYGYTF. The J gene is TRBJ1-2, the V gene TRBV5-4; 8 bases are a match to TRBD1. CDR1 SGHNT and CDR2 YYREEE come from the germline V gene (reference sequence). Germline trimming cut 2 bases from V and 4 bases from J; bases unmatched to any gene: 7. The CDR3 has 15 amino acids.

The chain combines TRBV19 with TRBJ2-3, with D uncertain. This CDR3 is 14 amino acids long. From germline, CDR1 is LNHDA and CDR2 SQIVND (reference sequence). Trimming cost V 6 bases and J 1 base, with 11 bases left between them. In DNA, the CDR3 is TGTGCCAGTAGCCTCAGCGTGGGCACAGATACGCAGTATTTT. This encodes CASSLSVGTDTQYF.

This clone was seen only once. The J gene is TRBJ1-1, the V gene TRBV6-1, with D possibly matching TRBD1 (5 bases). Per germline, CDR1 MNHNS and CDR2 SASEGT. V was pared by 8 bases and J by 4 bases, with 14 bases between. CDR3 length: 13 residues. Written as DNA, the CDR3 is TGTGCCAGCTCCATGGGGGGATCCACTGAAGCTTTCTTT. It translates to CASSMGGSTEAFF.

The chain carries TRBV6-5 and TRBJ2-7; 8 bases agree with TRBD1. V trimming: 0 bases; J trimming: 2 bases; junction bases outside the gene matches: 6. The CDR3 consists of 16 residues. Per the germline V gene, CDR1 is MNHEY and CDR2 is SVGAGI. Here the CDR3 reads CASSYSRTGSAYEQYF. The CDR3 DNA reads TGTGCCAGCAGTTACTCAAGGACAGGGAGCGCCTACGAGCAGTACTTC.

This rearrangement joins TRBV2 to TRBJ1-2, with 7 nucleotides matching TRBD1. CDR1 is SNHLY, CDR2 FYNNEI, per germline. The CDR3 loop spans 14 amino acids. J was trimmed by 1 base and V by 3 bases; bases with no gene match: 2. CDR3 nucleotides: TGTGCCAGCAGTGAGGGACAGAATAACTATGGCTACACCTTC. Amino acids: CASSEGQNNYGYTF.